What follows are 5 T cell receptor beta chains derived from one specimen sequenced in a study of immune evolution from preneoplasia to lung adenocarcinoma. The protocol was immunoSEQ multiplex PCR, while the TCRdb copy is restricted to in-frame clones and leaves out a portion. The table shows approximately 4,300 clones, with about 91% occurring only once. Sequences were obtained from FFPE lung adenocarcinoma in situ tissue. These TCRs come from a person between 60 and 79 years old with lung adenocarcinoma.

The chain uses TRBV5-1 and TRBJ2-3; 7 bases are shared with TRBD2. The germline V gene has CDR1 SGHRS and CDR2 YFSETQ. After removal of 5 bases from V and 3 bases from J, the junction contained 3 bases not matched to a gene. The CDR3 runs 13 residues. The chain's CDR3 is CASRTGGTDTQYF. The CDR3, as DNA: TGCGCCAGCAGGACGGGAGGAACAGATACGCAGTATTTT.

The V gene is TRBV5-1, the J gene TRBJ1-5, with D unclear. Germline V gene data show CDR1 as SGHRS and CDR2 as YFSETQ. V lost 6 bases, J lost 3 bases, and 1 base lay in between. This CDR3 contains 10 residues. The CDR3 nucleotides read TGCGCCAGCACCAATCAGCCCCAGCATTTT. The encoded protein is CASTNQPQHF.

This rearrangement joins TRBV7-3 to TRBJ2-1, with 9 bases that match TRBD2. The trim removed 5 bases at V and 6 bases at J, leaving 8 bases unmatched. In germline, CDR1 is SGHTA, CDR2 FQGTGA. The CDR3 spans 15 residues. CDR3 in amino acids: CASSIDGTSSNEQFF. As DNA, the CDR3 is TGTGCCAGCAGCATAGACGGGACTAGCTCCAATGAGCAGTTCTTC.

This rearrangement joins TRBV7-2 to TRBJ2-5; D may be TRBD2 (6 bases). CDR1 and CDR2 from the germline V gene are SGHTA and FQGNSA. V was trimmed by 5 bases and J by 5 bases, leaving 18 bases between them. This CDR3 has 15 amino acids. The CDR3 nucleotides are TGTGCCAGCAGCCCCCTGGCGGGAAAGGTGGAGACCCAGTACTTC. Its protein product is CASSPLAGKVETQYF.

This chain links TRBV5-1 with TRBJ1-2, with no clear D. The germline V gene encodes CDR1 SGHRS and CDR2 YFSETQ. This CDR3 is built from 16 residues. Trimming took 4 bases from V and 8 from J, leaving 24 bases between them. The CDR3 coding sequence is TGCGCCAGCAGCCCGGGAGAGCCCAGTTCGCCACGAGGCTACACCTTC. It encodes CASSPGEPSSPRGYTF. Filled out from reference TRBV5-1 and TRBJ1-2, the complete variable domain reads KAGVTQTPRYLIKTRGQQVTLSCSPISGHRSVSWYQQTPGQGLQFLFEYFSETQRNKGNFPGRFSGRQFSNSRSEMNVSTLELGDSALYLCASSPGEPSSPRGYTFGSGTRLTVV.